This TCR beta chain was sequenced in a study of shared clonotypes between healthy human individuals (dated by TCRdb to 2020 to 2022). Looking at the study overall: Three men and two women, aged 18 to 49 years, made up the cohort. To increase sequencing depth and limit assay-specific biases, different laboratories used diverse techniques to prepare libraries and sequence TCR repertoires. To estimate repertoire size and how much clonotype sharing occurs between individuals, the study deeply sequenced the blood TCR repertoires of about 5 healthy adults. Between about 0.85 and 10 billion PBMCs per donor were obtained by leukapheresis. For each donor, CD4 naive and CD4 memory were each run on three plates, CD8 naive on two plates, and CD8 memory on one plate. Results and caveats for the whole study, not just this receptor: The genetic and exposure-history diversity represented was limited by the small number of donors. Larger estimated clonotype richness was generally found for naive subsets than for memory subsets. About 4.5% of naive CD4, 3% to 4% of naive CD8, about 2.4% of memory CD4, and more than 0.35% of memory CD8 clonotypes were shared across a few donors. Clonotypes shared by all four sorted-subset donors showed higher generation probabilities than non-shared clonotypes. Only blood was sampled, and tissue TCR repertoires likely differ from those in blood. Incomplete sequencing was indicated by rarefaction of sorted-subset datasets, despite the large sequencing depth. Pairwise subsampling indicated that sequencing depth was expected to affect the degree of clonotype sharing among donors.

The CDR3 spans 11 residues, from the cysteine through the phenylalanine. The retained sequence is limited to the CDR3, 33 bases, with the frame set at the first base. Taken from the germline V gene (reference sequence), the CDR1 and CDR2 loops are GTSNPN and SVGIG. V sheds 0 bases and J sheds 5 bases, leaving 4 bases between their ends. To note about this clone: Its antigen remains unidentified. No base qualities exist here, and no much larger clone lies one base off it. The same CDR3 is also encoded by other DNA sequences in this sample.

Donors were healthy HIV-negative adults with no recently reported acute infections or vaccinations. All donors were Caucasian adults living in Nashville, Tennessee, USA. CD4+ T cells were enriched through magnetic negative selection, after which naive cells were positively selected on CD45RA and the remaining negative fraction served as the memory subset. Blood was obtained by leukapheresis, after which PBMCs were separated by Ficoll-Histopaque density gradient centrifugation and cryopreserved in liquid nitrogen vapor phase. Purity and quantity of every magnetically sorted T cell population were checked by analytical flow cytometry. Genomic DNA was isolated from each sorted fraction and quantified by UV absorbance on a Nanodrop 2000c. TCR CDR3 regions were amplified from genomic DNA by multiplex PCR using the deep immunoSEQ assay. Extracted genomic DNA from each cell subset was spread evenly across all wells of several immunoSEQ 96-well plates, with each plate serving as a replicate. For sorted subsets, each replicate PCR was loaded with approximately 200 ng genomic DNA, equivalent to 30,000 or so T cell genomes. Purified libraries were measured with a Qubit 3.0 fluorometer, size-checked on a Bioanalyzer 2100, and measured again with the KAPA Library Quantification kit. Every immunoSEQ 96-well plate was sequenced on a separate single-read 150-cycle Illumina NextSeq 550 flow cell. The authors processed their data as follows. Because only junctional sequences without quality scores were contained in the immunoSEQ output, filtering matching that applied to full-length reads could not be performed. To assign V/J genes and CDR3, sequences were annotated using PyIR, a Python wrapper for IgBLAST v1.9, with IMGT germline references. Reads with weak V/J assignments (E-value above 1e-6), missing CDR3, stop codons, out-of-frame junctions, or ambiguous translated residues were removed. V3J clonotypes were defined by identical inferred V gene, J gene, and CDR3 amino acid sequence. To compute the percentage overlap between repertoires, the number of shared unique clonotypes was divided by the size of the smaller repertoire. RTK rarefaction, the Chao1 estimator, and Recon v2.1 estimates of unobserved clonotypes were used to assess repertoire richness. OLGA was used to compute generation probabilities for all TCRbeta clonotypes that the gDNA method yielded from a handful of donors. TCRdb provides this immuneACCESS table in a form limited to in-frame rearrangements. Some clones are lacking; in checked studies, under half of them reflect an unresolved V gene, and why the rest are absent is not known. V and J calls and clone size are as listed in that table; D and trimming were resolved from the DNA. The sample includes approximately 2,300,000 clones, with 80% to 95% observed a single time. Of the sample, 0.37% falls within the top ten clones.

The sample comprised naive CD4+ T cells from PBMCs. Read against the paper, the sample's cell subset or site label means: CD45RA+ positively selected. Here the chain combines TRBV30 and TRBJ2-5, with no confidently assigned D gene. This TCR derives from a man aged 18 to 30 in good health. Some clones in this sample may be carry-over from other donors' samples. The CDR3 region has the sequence CAWSVPETQYF. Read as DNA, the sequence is TGTGCCTGGAGTGTACCTGAGACCCAGTACTTC.